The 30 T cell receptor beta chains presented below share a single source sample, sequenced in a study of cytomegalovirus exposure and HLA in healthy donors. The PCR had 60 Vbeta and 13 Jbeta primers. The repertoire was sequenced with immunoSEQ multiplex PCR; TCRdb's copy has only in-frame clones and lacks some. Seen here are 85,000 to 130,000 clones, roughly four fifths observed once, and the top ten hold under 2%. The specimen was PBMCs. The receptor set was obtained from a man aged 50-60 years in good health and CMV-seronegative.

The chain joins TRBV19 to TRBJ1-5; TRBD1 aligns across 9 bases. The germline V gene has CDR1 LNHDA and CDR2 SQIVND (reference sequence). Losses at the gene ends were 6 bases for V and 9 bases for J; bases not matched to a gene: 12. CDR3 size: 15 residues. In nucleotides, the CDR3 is TGTGCCAGTAGGGGCACAGGGGGCGAATCAAGGCCCCAGCATTTT. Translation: CASRGTGGESRPQHF. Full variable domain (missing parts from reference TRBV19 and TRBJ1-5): DGGITQSPKYLFRKEGQNVTLSCEQNLNHDAMYWYRQDPGQGLRLIYYSQIVNDFQKGDIAEGYSVSREKKESFPLTVTSAQKNPTAFYLCASRGTGGESRPQHFGDGTRLSIL.

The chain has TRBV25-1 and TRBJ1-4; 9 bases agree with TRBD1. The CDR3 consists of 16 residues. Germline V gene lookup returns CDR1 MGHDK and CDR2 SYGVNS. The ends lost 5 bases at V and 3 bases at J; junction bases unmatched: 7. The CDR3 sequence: CASSQGTGKPNEKLFF. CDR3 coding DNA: TGTGCCAGCAGTCAAGGGACAGGGAAACCTAATGAAAAACTGTTTTTT.

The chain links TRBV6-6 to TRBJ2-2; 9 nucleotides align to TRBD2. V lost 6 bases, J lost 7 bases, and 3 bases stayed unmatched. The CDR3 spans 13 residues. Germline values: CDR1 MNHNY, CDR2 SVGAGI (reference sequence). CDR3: CASRGTSNGELFF. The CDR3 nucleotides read TGTGCCAGCAGGGGGACTAGCAACGGGGAGCTGTTTTTT.

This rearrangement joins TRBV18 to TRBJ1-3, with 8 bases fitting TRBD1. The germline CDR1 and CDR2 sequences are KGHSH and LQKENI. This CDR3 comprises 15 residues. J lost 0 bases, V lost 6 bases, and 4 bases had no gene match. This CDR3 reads CASSGQGSSGNTIYF. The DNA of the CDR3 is TGTGCCAGCTCCGGACAGGGAAGCTCTGGAAACACCATATATTTT.

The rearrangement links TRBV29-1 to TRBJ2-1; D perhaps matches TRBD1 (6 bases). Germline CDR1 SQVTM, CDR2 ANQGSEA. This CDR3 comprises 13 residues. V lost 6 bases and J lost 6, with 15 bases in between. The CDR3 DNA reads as TGCAGCGTCATACAGGGTGTAGGCAATGAGCAGTTCTTC. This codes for CSVIQGVGNEQFF.

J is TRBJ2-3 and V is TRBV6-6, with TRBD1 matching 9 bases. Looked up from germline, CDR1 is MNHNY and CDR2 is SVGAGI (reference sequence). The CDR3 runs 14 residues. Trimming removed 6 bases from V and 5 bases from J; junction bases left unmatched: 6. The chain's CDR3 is CASSSRGQGDTQYF. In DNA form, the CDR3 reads TGTGCCAGCAGCTCACGGGGACAGGGAGATACGCAGTATTTT.

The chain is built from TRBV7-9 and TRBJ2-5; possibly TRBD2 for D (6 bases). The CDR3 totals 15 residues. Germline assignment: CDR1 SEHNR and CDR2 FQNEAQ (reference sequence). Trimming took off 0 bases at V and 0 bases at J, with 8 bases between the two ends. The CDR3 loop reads CASSLAGGHQETQYF. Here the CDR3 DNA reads TGTGCCAGCAGCTTAGCGGGGGGACACCAAGAGACCCAGTACTTC.

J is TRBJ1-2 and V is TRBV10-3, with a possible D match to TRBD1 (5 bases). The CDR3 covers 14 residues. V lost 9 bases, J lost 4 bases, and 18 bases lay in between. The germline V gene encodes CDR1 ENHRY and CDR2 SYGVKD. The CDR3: CAIGREAATYGYTF. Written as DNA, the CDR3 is TGTGCCATTGGCAGGGAGGCGGCTACCTATGGCTACACCTTC.

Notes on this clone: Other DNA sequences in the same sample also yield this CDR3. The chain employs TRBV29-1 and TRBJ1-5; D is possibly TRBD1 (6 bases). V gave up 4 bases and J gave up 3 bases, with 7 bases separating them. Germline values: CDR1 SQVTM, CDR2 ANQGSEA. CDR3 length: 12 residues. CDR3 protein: CSVGQDNQPQHF. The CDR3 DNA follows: TGCAGCGTTGGACAGGACAATCAGCCCCAGCATTTT.

The CDR3 region is CASSETGGKYTIYF. The CDR3, as DNA: TGCGCCAGCAGCGAGACAGGGGGCAAATACACCATATATTTT. The chain carries TRBV10-2 and TRBJ1-3; 10 bases are a match to TRBD1. This CDR3 has 14 residues. The germline CDR1 and CDR2 sequences are WSHSY and SAAADI. The trim removed 6 bases at V and 8 bases at J, leaving 7 bases unmatched.

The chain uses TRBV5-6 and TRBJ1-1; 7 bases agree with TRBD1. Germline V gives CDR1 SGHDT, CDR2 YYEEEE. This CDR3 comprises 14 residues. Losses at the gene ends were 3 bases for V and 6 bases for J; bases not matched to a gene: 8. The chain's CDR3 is CASSYVDREAEAFF. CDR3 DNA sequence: TGTGCCAGCAGCTACGTCGACAGGGAGGCTGAAGCTTTCTTT.

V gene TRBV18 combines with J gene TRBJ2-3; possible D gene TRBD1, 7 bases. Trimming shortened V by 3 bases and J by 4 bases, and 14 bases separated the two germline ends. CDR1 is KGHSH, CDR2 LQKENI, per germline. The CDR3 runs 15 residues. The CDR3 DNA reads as TGTGCCAGCTCACCCAGGCAGGGGGGCGCAGATACGCAGTATTTT. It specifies CASSPRQGGADTQYF.

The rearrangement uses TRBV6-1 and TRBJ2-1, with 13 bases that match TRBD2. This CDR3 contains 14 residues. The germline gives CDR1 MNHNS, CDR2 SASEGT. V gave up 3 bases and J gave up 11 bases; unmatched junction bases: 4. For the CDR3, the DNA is TGTGCCAGCAGTGACCGGACTAGCGGGGGAAAGCAGTTCTTC. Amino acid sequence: CASSDRTSGGKQFF.

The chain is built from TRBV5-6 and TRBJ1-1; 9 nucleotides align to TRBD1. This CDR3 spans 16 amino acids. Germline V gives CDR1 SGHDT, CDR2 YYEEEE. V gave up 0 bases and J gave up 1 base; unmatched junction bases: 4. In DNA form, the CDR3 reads TGTGCCAGCAGCTTGGTAGCGGGACAGGGGAACACTGAAGCTTTCTTT. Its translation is CASSLVAGQGNTEAFF.

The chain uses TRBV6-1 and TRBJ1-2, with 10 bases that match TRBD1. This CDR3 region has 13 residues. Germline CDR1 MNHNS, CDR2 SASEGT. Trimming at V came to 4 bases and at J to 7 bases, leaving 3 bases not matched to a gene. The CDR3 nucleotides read TGTGCCAGCAGTGCACGGGACAGGGGTGGCTACACCTTC. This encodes CASSARDRGGYTF.

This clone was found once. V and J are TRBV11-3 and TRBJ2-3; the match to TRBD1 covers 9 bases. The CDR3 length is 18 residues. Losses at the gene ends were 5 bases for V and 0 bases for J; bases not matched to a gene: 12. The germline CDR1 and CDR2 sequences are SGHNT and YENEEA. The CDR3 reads CASSPGTGTIFSTDTQYF. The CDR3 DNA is TGTGCCAGCAGCCCCGGGACAGGGACCATTTTTAGCACAGATACGCAGTATTTT.

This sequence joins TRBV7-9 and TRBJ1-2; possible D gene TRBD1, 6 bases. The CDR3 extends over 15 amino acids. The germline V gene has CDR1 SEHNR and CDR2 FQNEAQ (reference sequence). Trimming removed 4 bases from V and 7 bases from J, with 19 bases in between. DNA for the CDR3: TGTGCCAGCAGCTCTCAGACAGGTTTCGCTTCTGGCTACACCTTC. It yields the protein CASSSQTGFASGYTF.

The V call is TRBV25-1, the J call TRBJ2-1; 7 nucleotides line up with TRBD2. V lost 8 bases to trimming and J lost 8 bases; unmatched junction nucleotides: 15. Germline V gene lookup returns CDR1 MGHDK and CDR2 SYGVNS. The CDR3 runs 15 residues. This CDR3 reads CASGGAWRGSDEQFF. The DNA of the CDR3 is TGTGCCAGCGGTGGGGCCTGGCGGGGGAGTGATGAGCAGTTCTTC.

The CDR3 sequence is CASRRLVGNTGELFF. CDR3 nucleotides: TGTGCCAGCAGAAGACTAGTAGGGAACACCGGGGAGCTGTTTTTT. The rearrangement uses TRBV2 and TRBJ2-2, with a possible D match to TRBD2 (6 bases). This CDR3 has 15 amino acids. Germline V CDR1 and CDR2: SNHLY, FYNNEI. With 6 bases removed from V and 1 base from J, the gap between germline ends came to 12 bases.

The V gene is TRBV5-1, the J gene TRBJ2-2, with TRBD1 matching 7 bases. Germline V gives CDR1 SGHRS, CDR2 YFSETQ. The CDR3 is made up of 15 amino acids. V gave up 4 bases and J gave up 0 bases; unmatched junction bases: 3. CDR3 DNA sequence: TGCGCCAGCAGCCCCGGGACAGCGAACACCGGGGAGCTGTTTTTT. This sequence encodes CASSPGTANTGELFF.

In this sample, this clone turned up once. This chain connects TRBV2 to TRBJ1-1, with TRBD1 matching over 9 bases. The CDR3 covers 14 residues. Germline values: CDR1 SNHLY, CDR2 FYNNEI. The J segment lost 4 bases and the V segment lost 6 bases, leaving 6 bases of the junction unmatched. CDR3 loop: CASSTTGGPTEAFF. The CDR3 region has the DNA TGTGCCAGCAGCACAACAGGGGGCCCCACTGAAGCTTTCTTT.

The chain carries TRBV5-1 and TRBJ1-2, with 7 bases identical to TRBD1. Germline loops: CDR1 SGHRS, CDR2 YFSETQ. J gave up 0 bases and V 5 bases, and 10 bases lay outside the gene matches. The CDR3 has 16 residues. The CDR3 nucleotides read TGCGCCAGCAGTGAGGATCAGGGGGTTTCTAACTATGGCTACACCTTC. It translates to CASSEDQGVSNYGYTF.

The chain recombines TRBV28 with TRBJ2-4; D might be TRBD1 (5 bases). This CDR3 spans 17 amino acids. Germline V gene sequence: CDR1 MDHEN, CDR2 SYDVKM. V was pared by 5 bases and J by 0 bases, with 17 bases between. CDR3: CASSPPRQSSAKNIQYF. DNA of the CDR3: TGTGCCAGCAGTCCCCCCCGACAGTCCTCAGCCAAAAACATTCAGTACTTC.

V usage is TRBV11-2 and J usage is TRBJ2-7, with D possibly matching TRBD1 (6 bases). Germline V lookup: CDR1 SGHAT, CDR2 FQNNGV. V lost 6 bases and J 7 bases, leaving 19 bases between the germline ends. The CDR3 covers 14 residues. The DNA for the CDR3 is TGTGCCAGCAGACATCGGACAGCGTCCTTAGAGCAGTACTTC. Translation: CASRHRTASLEQYF.

CDR3 region: CASSPGLAGTGELFF. CDR3 in DNA: TGTGCCAGCAGTCCGGGACTAGCGGGAACCGGGGAGCTGTTTTTT. The chain joins TRBV2 to TRBJ2-2; 13 bases match TRBD2. This CDR3 region has 15 residues. Germline CDR1 is SNHLY and CDR2 is FYNNEI. Trimming cost V 5 bases and J 5 bases; bases outside gene matches: 2.

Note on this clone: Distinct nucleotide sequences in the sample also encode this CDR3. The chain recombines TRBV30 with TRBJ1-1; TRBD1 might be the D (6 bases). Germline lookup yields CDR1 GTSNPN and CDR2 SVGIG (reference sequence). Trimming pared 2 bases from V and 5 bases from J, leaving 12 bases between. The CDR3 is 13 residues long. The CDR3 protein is CAWSLNRDTEAFF. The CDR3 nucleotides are TGTGCCTGGAGTCTAAACAGGGATACTGAAGCTTTCTTT.

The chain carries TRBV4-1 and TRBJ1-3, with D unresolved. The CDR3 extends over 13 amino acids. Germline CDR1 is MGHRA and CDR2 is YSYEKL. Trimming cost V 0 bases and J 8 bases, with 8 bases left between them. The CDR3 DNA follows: TGCGCCAGCAGCCAAGAAAACGCGGACACCATATATTTT. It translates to CASSQENADTIYF.

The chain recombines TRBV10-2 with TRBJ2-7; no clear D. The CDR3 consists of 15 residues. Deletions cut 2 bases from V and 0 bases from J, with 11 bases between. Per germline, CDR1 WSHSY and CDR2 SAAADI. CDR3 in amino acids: CASSERSLLSYEQYF. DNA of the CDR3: TGCGCCAGCAGTGAGAGGAGTCTTCTCTCCTACGAGCAGTACTTC.

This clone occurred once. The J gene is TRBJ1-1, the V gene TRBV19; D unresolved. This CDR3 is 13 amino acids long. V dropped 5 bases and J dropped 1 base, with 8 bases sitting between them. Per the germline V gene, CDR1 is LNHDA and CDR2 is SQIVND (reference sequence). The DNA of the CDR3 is TGTGCCAGTAGTCTTCCCGGGAACACTGAAGCTTTCTTT. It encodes CASSLPGNTEAFF.

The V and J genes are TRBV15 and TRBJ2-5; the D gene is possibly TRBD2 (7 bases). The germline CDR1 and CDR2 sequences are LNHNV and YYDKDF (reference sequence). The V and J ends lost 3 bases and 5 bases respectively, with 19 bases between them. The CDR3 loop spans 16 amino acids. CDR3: CATSRPSGGAEETQYF. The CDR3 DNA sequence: TGTGCCACCAGCAGGCCTTCGGGGGGCGCGGAGGAGACCCAGTACTTC.